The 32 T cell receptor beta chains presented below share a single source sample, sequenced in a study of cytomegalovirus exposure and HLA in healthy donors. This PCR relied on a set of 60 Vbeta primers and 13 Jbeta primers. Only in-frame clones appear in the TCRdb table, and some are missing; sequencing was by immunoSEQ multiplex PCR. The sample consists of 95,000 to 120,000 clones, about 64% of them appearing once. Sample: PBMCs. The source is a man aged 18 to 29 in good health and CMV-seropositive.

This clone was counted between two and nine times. In DNA form, the CDR3 reads TGTGCCACCAGCAGAGAGCAGGCTGAAAAACTGTTTTTT. Translation: CATSREQAEKLFF. The chain employs TRBV15 and TRBJ1-4, with D unclear. The CDR3 sequence is 13 residues long. V gave up 0 bases and J gave up 7 bases, with 6 bases separating them. Germline V gives CDR1 LNHNV, CDR2 YYDKDF (reference sequence).

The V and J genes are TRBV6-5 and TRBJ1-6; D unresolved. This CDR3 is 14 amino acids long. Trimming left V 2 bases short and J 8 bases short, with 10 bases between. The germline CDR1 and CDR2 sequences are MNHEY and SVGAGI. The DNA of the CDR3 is TGTGCCAGCAGTTACAACCCCCAGGATTCACCCCTCCACTTT. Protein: CASSYNPQDSPLHF.

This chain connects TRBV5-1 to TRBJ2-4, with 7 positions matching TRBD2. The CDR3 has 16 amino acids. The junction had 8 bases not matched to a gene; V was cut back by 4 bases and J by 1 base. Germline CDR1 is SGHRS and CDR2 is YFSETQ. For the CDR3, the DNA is TGCGCCAGCAGCCGTCTGGGGGGGGATGCCAAAAACATTCAGTACTTC. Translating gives CASSRLGGDAKNIQYF.

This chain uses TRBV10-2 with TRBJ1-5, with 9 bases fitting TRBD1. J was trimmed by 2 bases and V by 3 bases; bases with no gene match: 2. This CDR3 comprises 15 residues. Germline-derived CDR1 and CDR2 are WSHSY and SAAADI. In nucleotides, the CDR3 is TGCGCCAGCAGTGACAGGGACAGGGGCAATCAGCCCCAGCATTTT. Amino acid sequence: CASSDRDRGNQPQHF.

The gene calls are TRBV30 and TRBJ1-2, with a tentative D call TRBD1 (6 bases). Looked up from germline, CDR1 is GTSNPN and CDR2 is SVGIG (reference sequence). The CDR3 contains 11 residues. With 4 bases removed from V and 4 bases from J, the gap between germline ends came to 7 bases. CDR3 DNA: TGTGCCTGGAAGGGGGTCTATGGCTACACCTTC. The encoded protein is CAWKGVYGYTF. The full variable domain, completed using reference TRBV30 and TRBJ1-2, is SQTIHQWPATLVQPVGSPLSLECTVEGTSNPNLYWYRQAAGRGLQLLFYSVGIGQISSEVPQNLSASRPQDRQFILSSKKLLLSDSGFYLCAWKGVYGYTFGSGTRLTVV.

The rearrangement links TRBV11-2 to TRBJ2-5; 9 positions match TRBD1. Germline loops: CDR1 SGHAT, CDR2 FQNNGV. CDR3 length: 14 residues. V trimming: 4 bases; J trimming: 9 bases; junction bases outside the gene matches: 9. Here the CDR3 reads CASSSRDRVWAQYF. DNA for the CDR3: TGTGCCAGCAGCTCACGGGACAGGGTTTGGGCCCAGTACTTC.

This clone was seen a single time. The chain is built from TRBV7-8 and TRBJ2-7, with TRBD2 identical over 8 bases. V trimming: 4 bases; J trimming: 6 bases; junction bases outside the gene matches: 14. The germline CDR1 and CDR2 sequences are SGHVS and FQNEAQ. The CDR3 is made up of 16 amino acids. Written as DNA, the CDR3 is TGTGCCAGCAGCTCATCCACCTACCGGGGGGGCCTCGAGCAGTACGTC. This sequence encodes CASSSSTYRGGLEQYV.

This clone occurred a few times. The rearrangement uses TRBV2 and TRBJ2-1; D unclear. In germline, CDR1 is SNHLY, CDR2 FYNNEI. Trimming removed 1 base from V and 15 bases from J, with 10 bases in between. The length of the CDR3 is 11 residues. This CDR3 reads CASSEGTYTFF. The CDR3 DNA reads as TGTGCCAGCAGTGAAGGCACCTATACGTTCTTC.

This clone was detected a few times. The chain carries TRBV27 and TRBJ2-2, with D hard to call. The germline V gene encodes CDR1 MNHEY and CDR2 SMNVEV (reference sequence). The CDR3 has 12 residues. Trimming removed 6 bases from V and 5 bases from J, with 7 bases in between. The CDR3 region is CASSILTGELFF. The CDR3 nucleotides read TGTGCCAGCAGCATACTGACCGGGGAGCTGTTTTTT.

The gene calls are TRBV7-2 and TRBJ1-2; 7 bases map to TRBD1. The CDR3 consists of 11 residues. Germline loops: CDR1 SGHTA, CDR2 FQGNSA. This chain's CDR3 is CAKGGLYGYTF. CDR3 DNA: TGTGCAAAAGGGGGCCTCTATGGCTACACCTTC.

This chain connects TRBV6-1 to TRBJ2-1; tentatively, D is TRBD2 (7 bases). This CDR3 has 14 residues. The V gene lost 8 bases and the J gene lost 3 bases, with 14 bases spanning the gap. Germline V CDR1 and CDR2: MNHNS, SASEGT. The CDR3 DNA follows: TGTGCCAGCCTCGCGGGGGCCATCTACAATGAGCAGTTCTTC. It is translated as CASLAGAIYNEQFF.

In DNA form, the CDR3 reads TGCGCCAGCACGGTTTATATCGGACAGATACACAATCAGCCCCAGCATTTT. Amino acids: CASTVYIGQIHNQPQHF. The chain employs TRBV5-1 and TRBJ1-5; TRBD1 is a possible D gene (6 bases). Germline loops: CDR1 SGHRS, CDR2 YFSETQ. The CDR3 has 17 amino acids. The V gene lost 6 bases and the J gene lost 3 bases, with 22 bases spanning the gap.

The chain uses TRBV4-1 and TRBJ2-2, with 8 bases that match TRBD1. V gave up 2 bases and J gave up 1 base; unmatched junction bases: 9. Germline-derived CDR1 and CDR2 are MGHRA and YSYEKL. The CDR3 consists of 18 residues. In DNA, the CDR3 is TGCGCCAGCAGCCAACTTCGGCGGGACAGGATGAACACCGGGGAGCTGTTTTTT. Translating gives CASSQLRRDRMNTGELFF.

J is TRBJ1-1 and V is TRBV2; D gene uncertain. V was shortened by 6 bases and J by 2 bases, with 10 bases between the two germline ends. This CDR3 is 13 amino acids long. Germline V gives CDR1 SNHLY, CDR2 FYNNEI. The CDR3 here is CASSQRVNTEAFF. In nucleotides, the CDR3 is TGTGCCAGCAGCCAACGGGTAAACACTGAAGCTTTCTTT.

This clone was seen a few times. DNA of the CDR3: TGTGCCAGCAGTGATAACGGGGGAGGGGGCAATGAGCAGTTCTTC. As protein: CASSDNGGGGNEQFF. V gene TRBV6-4 combines with J gene TRBJ2-1; possibly TRBD2 for D (7 bases). The CDR3 is made up of 15 amino acids. Per the germline V gene, CDR1 is MRHNA and CDR2 is SNTAGT. Trimming took 3 bases from V and 6 from J, leaving 15 bases between them.

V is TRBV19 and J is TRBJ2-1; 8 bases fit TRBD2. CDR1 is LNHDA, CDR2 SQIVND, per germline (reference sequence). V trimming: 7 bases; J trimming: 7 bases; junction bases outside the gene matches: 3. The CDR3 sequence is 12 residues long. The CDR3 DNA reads TGTGCCAGTAAGAGCGGGGGAAATGAGCAGTTCTTC. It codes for CASKSGGNEQFF.

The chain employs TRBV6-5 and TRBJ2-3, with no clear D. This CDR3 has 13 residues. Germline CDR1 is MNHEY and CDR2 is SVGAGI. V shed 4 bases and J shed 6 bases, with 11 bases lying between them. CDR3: CASSSPVQDTQYF. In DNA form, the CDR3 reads TGTGCCAGCAGTTCGCCAGTCCAGGATACGCAGTATTTT.

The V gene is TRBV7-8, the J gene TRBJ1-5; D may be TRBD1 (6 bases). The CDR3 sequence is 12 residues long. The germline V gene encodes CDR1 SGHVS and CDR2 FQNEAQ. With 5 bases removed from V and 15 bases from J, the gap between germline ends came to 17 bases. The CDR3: CASSPGGGSVHF. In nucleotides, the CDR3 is TGTGCCAGCAGCCCCGGCGGGGGCTCGGTGCATTTT.

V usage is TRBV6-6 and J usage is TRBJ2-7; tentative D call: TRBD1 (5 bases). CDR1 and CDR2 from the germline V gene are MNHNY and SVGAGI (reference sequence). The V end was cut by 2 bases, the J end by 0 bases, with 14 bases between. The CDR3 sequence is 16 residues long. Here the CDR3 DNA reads TGTGCCAGCAGTTACCGTCCAGGGCTTAGCTCCTACGAGCAGTACTTC. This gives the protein CASSYRPGLSSYEQYF.

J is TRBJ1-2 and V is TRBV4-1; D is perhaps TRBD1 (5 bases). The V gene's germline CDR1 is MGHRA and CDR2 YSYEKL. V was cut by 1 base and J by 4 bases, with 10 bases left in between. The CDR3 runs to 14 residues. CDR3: CASSQVGAFYGYTF. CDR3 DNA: TGCGCCAGCAGCCAAGTTGGGGCCTTCTATGGCTACACCTTC.

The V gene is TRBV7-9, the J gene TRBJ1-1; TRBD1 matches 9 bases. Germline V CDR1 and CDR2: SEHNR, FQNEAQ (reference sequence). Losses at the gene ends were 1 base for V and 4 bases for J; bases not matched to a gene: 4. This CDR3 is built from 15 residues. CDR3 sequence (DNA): TGTGCCAGCAGCTTAGGGGACAGGGTCAGCACTGAAGCTTTCTTT. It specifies CASSLGDRVSTEAFF.

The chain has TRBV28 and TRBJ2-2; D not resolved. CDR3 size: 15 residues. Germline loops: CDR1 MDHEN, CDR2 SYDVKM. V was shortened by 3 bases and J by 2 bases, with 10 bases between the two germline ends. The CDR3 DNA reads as TGTGCCAGCAGTTTGGTCAGGTTTAACACCGGGGAGCTGTTTTTT. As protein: CASSLVRFNTGELFF. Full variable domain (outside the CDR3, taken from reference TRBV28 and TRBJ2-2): DVKVTQSSRYLVKRTGEKVFLECVQDMDHENMFWYRQDPGLGLRLIYFSYDVKMKEKGDIPEGYSVSREKKERFSLILESASTNQTSMYLCASSLVRFNTGELFFGEGSRLTVL.

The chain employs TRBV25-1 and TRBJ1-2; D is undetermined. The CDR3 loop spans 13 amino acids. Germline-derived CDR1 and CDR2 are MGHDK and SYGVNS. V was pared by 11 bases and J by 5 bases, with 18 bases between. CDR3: CAAQPVALYGYTF. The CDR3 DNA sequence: TGTGCCGCCCAACCGGTTGCCCTTTATGGCTACACCTTC.

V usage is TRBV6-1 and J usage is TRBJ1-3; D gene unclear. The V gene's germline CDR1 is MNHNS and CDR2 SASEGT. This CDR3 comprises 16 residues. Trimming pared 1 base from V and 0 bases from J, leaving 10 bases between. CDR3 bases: TGTGCCAGCAGTGAAGTAGTGATCGCCTCTGGAAACACCATATATTTT. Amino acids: CASSEVVIASGNTIYF.

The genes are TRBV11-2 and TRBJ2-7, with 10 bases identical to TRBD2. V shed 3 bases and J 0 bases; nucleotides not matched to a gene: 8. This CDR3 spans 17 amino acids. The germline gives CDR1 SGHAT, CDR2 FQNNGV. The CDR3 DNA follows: TGTGCCAGCAGCTTGTCTAGCGGGGGCCTGAGCTCCTACGAGCAGTACGTC. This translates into CASSLSSGGLSSYEQYV.

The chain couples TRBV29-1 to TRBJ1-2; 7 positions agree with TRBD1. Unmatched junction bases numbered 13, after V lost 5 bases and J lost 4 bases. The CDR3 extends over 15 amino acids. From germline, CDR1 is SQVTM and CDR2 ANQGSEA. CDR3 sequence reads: CSVYRGAGGSYGYTF. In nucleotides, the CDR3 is TGCAGCGTTTATCGAGGGGCAGGGGGGAGCTATGGCTACACCTTC.

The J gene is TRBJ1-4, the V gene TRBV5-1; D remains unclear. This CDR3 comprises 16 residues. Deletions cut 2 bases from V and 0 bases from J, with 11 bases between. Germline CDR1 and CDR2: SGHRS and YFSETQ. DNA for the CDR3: TGCGCCAGCAGCTTAGGCCGGAGCGCAACTAATGAAAAACTGTTTTTT. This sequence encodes CASSLGRSATNEKLFF.

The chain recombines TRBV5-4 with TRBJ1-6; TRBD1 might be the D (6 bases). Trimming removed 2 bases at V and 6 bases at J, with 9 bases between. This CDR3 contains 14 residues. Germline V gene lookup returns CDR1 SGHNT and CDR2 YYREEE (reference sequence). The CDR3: CASSFRGGNSPLHF. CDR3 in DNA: TGTGCCAGCAGCTTTCGAGGGGGTAATTCACCCCTCCACTTT.

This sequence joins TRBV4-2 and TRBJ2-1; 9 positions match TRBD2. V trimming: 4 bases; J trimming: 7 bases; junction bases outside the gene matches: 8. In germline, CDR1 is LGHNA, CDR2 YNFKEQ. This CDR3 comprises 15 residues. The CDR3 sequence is CASSLIAGDLNEQFF. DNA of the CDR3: TGTGCCAGCAGCCTCATAGCGGGGGACTTAAATGAGCAGTTCTTC.

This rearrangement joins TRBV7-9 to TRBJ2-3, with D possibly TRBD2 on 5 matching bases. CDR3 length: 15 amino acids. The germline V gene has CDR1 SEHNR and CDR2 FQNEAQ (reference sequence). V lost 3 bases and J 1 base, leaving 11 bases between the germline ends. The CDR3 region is CASSFLGSGTDTQYF. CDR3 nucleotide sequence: TGTGCCAGCAGCTTCCTTGGTAGCGGCACAGATACGCAGTATTTT.

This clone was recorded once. The CDR3: CASSIDRGEQFF. Here the CDR3 DNA reads TGTGCCAGTAGTATAGATCGCGGTGAGCAGTTCTTC. V usage is TRBV19 and J usage is TRBJ2-1; D not resolved. Trimming pared 0 bases from V and 9 bases from J, leaving 6 bases between. The germline V gene encodes CDR1 LNHDA and CDR2 SQIVND (reference sequence). The CDR3 contains 12 residues.

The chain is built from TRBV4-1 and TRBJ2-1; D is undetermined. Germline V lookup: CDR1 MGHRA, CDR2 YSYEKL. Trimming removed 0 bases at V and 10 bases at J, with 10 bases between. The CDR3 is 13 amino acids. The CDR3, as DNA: TGCGCCAGCAGCCAAGATTCCGGTTGGGAGCAGTTCTTC. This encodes CASSQDSGWEQFF.